A selection of T cell receptor beta chains follows, all from one sample in a study of immune evolution from preneoplasia to lung adenocarcinoma. Assay used: immunoSEQ multiplex PCR; TCRdb lists only in-frame clones, some missing. The sample holds more than 7,500 clones, around 80% seen once. The sequenced sample was FFPE minimally invasive lung adenocarcinoma tissue. The receptors shown here come from a person in their 70s with lung adenocarcinoma. Some clones in this sample may be carry-over from other donors' samples. CDR3s include the opening cysteine and the closing phenylalanine or tryptophan. Fields, in order: V gene, J gene, D gene, clone size, CDR3 DNA, CDR3 protein. A D gene is named only where the DNA matches it firmly. Size is stated for part of the rows, as once, few or many counts, or as a class when the clone is expanded.

V gene: TRBV7-9; J gene: TRBJ1-1; D gene: TRBD1; clone size: NA; CDR3 DNA: TGTGCCAGCAGCTTAAAAGGGGAGGGGGCAGGGTCGGCTTTCTTT; CDR3 protein: CASSLKGEGAGSAFF
V gene: TRBV28; J gene: TRBJ1-1; D gene: TRBD1; clone size: once; CDR3 DNA: TGTGCCAGCAGTCCACGGGACAGGGTGTGGACTGAAGCTTTCTTT; CDR3 protein: CASSPRDRVWTEAFF
V gene: TRBV5-1; J gene: TRBJ1-1; D gene: TRBD1; clone size: NA; CDR3 DNA: TGCGCCAGCAGCTTACAGGACAGGGGGGAAGCTTTCTTT; CDR3 protein: CASSLQDRGEAFF
V gene: TRBV5-4; J gene: TRBJ2-5; D gene: NA; clone size: NA; CDR3 DNA: TGTGCCAGCAGCCCCGGGGCTGGCCCGCAAGAGACCCAGTACTTC; CDR3 protein: CASSPGAGPQETQYF
V gene: TRBV29-1; J gene: TRBJ1-1; D gene: NA; clone size: NA; CDR3 DNA: TGCAGCGCCACGACAGGCTTTGAAGCTTTCTTT; CDR3 protein: CSATTGFEAFF
V gene: TRBV6-1; J gene: TRBJ1-1; D gene: NA; clone size: NA; CDR3 DNA: TGTGCCAGCCTCACGGGGAACAGGGTGCCTGAAGCTTTCTTT; CDR3 protein: CASLTGNRVPEAFF
V gene: TRBV2; J gene: TRBJ1-1; D gene: NA; clone size: once; CDR3 DNA: TGTGCCAGCGGGAACAGGGAAACTTTCTTT; CDR3 protein: CASGNRETFF
V gene: TRBV28; J gene: TRBJ2-3; D gene: NA; clone size: NA; CDR3 DNA: TGTGCCAGCGGGACTTGGGCAGATACGCAGTATTTT; CDR3 protein: CASGTWADTQYF
V gene: TRBV11-3; J gene: TRBJ2-2; D gene: NA; clone size: few; CDR3 DNA: TGTGCCAGCAGCTTTGGGCCCGGGGAGCTGTTTTTT; CDR3 protein: CASSFGPGELFF
V gene: TRBV29-1; J gene: TRBJ2-2; D gene: NA; clone size: NA; CDR3 DNA: TGCAGCGTTGACCGGACGGGCGGGGAGCTGTTTTTT; CDR3 protein: CSVDRTGGELFF